These T cell receptor beta chains were read from a single sample in a study of cytomegalovirus exposure and HLA in healthy donors. TCRdb's table, derived via immunoSEQ multiplex PCR, lists solely in-frame clones and lacks some. The table shows fewer than 150,000 clones, with approximately 85% occurring only once. The sequenced sample was PBMCs. Receptor source: a woman in her 30s in good health and CMV-seropositive. Each CDR3 is given with its conserved first and last residue. The D gene is left open where the match is weak. Some rows mark clone size as missing; the rest say once, few, many or name a class of expanded clone.

J gene,D gene,clone size,V gene,CDR3 DNA,CDR3 protein
TRBJ2-3,-,-,TRBV9,TGTGCCAGCAGCGTACAGCGGACCCACACAGATACGCAGTATTTT,CASSVQRTHTDTQYF
TRBJ2-3,-,-,TRBV27,TGTGCCAGCAGTTCCACCGTGGACATCCCGGGGAGGGATACGCAGTATTTT,CASSSTVDIPGRDTQYF
TRBJ2-2,-,-,TRBV6-6,TGTGCCAGCAAGCCCGGGGAACTTAACACCGGGGAGCTGTTTTTT,CASKPGELNTGELFF
TRBJ1-4,-,-,TRBV6-5,TGTGCCAGCAGCCTTCCGGGGGGCGAAAAACTGTTTTTT,CASSLPGGEKLFF
TRBJ1-6,TRBD1,-,TRBV4-1,TGCGCCAGCAGCCAGATGGACAGGGAATCTTCACCCCTCCACTTT,CASSQMDRESSPLHF
TRBJ1-5,-,-,TRBV10-1,TGCGCCAGCAGTGTAGAGCGCAATCAGCCCCAGCATTTT,CASSVERNQPQHF
TRBJ2-7,TRBD2,-,TRBV30,TGTGCCTGGAGTGGAGTTGGGGGGGTAAGCTCCTACGAGCAGTACTTC,CAWSGVGGVSSYEQYF
TRBJ1-1,-,-,TRBV30,TGTGCCTGGAGTGGGGGGGTGAACACTGAAGCTTTCTTT,CAWSGGVNTEAFF
TRBJ1-3,TRBD1,-,TRBV19,TGTGCCAGTAGCTTTCCGGACAGGGCTGGAAACACCATATATTTT,CASSFPDRAGNTIYF
TRBJ2-7,-,-,TRBV11-2,TGTGCCAGCAGCTTAGTTATGAGCAACGAGCAGTACTTC,CASSLVMSNEQYF
TRBJ1-1,TRBD1,-,TRBV7-9,TGTGCCAGCAGCTTACAGGGGGGAACTGAAGCTTTCTTT,CASSLQGGTEAFF
TRBJ2-1,-,-,TRBV5-6,TGTGCCAGCAGCCCCCGCCTCCCTCTAGCGAACAATGAGCAGTTCTTC,CASSPRLPLANNEQFF
TRBJ2-3,TRBD2,-,TRBV5-1,TGCGCCAGCAGCCTCAACCCCGGGACTACCGGCGCAGATACGCAGTATTTT,CASSLNPGTTGADTQYF
TRBJ1-1,-,-,TRBV11-2,TGTGTATCAGGAACGAACACTGAAGCTTTCTTT,CVSGTNTEAFF
TRBJ1-3,-,-,TRBV9,TGTGCCAGCAGCGTAGGACAGTCCTCTGGAAACACCATATATTTT,CASSVGQSSGNTIYF
TRBJ1-6,-,-,TRBV19,TGTGCCAGTAGTATAGCCACCGGTCCCCTCCACTTT,CASSIATGPLHF
TRBJ1-2,TRBD1,once,TRBV28,TGTGCCAGCAGTTCCACCCTCTTACAGGGGCGTTATGGCTACACCTTC,CASSSTLLQGRYGYTF
TRBJ2-3,TRBD2,-,TRBV9,TGTGCCAGCAGCCTTAGCGGGAGGGCAGGGACCGGCACAGATACGCAGTATTTT,CASSLSGRAGTGTDTQYF
TRBJ1-1,-,-,TRBV28,TGTGCCAGCAGTTTATCACGACAGGTTCTCCAGACTGAAGCTTTCTTT,CASSLSRQVLQTEAFF
TRBJ1-2,-,-,TRBV20-1,TGCAGTGCTAGTGCGGGCGGCTACACCTTC,CSASAGGYTF
TRBJ1-4,TRBD1,-,TRBV28,TGTGCCAGCAGTGACAGGGGGCTTAATGAAAAACTGTTTTTT,CASSDRGLNEKLFF
TRBJ1-2,-,once,TRBV9,TGTGCCAGCAGCGTAGGCGGGGGGAACTATGGCTACACCTTC,CASSVGGGNYGYTF
TRBJ1-2,TRBD1,-,TRBV7-2,TGTGCCAGCAGCATTGACAGGGTTGGCTACACCTTC,CASSIDRVGYTF
TRBJ2-1,-,-,TRBV28,TGTGCCAGCAGTTCGCCCCTAGCTGGTGAGCAGTTCTTC,CASSSPLAGEQFF
TRBJ2-1,TRBD1,few,TRBV7-6,TGTGCCAGCAGCAGGGACAGGGCGAAGGAGCAGTTCTTC,CASSRDRAKEQFF
TRBJ2-5,TRBD2,once,TRBV29-1,TGCAGCGTTGACCCCAGCGGGAGGGAGACCCAGTACTTC,CSVDPSGRETQYF
TRBJ2-7,-,once,TRBV29-1,TGCAGCGTTGGAACAGGTCTCTACGAGCAGTACTTC,CSVGTGLYEQYF
TRBJ1-1,TRBD1,-,TRBV12-5,TGTGCTAGTGGTTTAGGGACAGCGAACACTGAAGCTTTCTTT,CASGLGTANTEAFF
TRBJ2-5,-,-,TRBV5-4,TGTGCCAGCGGGCTATACCAAGAGACCCAGTACTTC,CASGLYQETQYF
TRBJ1-6,-,-,TRBV5-3,TGTGCCAGAAGCTTGAGGCCAGGGAAAATTGGTACACCCCTCCACTTT,CARSLRPGKIGTPLHF
TRBJ1-5,-,-,TRBV29-1,TGCAGCGTTGGAAGCCACAATCAGCCCCAGCATTTT,CSVGSHNQPQHF
TRBJ2-7,-,-,TRBV6-6,TGTGCCAGCAGTTACACAAACCAGGGAAGGGACGAGCAGTACTTC,CASSYTNQGRDEQYF
TRBJ1-1,-,few,TRBV5-1,TGCGCCAGCCGACCCATACAGAACCTGAACACTGAAGCTTTCTTT,CASRPIQNLNTEAFF
TRBJ2-1,-,-,TRBV7-3,TGTGCCAGCAGCTCCTCACCTAACAATGAGCAGTTCTTC,CASSSSPNNEQFF
TRBJ2-7,-,-,TRBV9,TGTGCCAGCAGCGTAGGGCCCGTAACCTACGAGCAGTACTTC,CASSVGPVTYEQYF
TRBJ2-7,-,-,TRBV30,TGTGCCTGGACGACTCTCTACGAGCAGTACTTC,CAWTTLYEQYF
TRBJ1-6,TRBD1,-,TRBV10-3,TGTGCCATCAGTGGGACAGGGTCTGATTCACCCCTCCACTTT,CAISGTGSDSPLHF
TRBJ2-1,TRBD1,-,TRBV2,TGTGCCAGCAGCGCGGACAGGGGTGAGCAGTTCTTC,CASSADRGEQFF
TRBJ2-3,TRBD1,-,TRBV5-1,TGCGCCAGCAGCTGGGGACAGGAGGGGAATACGCAGTATTTT,CASSWGQEGNTQYF
TRBJ2-5,-,-,TRBV4-1,TGCGCCAGCAGCCCCGACAACCAAGAGACCCAGTACTTC,CASSPDNQETQYF
TRBJ2-2,TRBD1,-,TRBV2,TGTGCCAGCAGGGGGACAGCGAACACCGGGGAGCTGTTTTTT,CASRGTANTGELFF
TRBJ1-1,-,-,TRBV7-3,TGTGCCAGCAGCCCCCCGGGGAACACTGAAGCTTTCTTT,CASSPPGNTEAFF
TRBJ1-1,TRBD1,-,TRBV5-1,TGCGCCAGCAGCCTGGACAGGACGAACACTGAAGCTTTCTTT,CASSLDRTNTEAFF
TRBJ1-2,-,-,TRBV9,TGTGCCAGCAGCCCAGAGGACAGCGTTTATGGCTACACCTTC,CASSPEDSVYGYTF
TRBJ1-3,TRBD1,-,TRBV29-1,TGCAGCGTTGAAGAAGTGAGTGGCAGGGGGTTTTCTGGAAACACCATATATTTT,CSVEEVSGRGFSGNTIYF
TRBJ1-1,-,-,TRBV6-5,TGTGCCAGCAGCCAATTCGGAGGCACTGAAGCTTTCTTT,CASSQFGGTEAFF
TRBJ2-7,TRBD2,-,TRBV6-1,TGTGCCAGCAAGGTTGGGACTAGCGGTCTATACGAGCAGTACTTC,CASKVGTSGLYEQYF
TRBJ1-5,-,-,TRBV5-8,TGTGCCAGCAGCCCGGGGAAGAAGTACAATCAGCCCCAGCATTTT,CASSPGKKYNQPQHF
TRBJ1-1,-,-,TRBV28,TGTGCCAGCAGTTCCCCCGCAGACAACTCTGGGACTGAAGCTTTCTTT,CASSSPADNSGTEAFF
TRBJ2-7,-,-,TRBV7-8,TGTGCCAGCAGCCCCTCCCTCCCTCTCAGGGTACACTACGAGCAGTACTTC,CASSPSLPLRVHYEQYF
TRBJ2-3,-,few,TRBV29-1,TGCAGCGCACGCGGAGCAAGAGGTACGCAGTATTTT,CSARGARGTQYF
TRBJ2-7,-,-,TRBV7-9,TGTGCCAGCAGCGCATCGGCGGGGGCCTCCTCTGGCTACGAGCAGTACTTC,CASSASAGASSGYEQYF
TRBJ1-1,-,-,TRBV2,TGTGCCAGCATTACCTTGACAGGGAACACTGAAGCTTTCTTT,CASITLTGNTEAFF
TRBJ1-3,TRBD1,-,TRBV5-1,TGCGCCAGCAGCTTGGCAGGACAGGGAGGCACCATATATTTT,CASSLAGQGGTIYF
TRBJ2-1,-,-,TRBV20-1,TGCAGTGCTAGAGGCGGGGTGGAGCAGTTCTTC,CSARGGVEQFF